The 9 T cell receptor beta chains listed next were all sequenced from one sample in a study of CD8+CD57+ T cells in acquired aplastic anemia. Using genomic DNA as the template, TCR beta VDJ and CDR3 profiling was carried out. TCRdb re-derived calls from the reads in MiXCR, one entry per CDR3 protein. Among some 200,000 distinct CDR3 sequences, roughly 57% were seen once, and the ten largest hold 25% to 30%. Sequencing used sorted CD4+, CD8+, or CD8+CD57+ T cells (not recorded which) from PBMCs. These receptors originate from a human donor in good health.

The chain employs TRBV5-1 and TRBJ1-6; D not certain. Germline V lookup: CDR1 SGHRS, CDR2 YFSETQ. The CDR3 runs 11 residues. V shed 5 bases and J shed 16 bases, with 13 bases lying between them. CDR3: CASRDTETLHF. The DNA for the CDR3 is TGCGCCAGCAGGGATACGGAGACTCTCCACTTT.

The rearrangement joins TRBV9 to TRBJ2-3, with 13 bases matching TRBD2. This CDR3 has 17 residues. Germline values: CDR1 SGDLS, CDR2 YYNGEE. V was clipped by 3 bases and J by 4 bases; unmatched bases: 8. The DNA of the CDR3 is TGTGCCAGCAGCGCTCGGACTAGCGGGGGTCCCCCAGATACGCAGTATTTT. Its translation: CASSARTSGGPPDTQYF.

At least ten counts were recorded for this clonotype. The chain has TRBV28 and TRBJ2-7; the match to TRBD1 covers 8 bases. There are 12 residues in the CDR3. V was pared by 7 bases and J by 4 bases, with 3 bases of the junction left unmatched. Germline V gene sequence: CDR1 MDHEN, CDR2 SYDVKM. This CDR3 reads CASNQGAYEQYF. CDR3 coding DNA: TGTGCCAGCAACCAGGGGGCTTACGAGCAGTACTTC. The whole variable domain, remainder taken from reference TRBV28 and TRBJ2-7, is DVKVTQSSRYLVKRTGEKVFLECVQDMDHENMFWYRQDPGLGLRLIYFSYDVKMKEKGDIPEGYSVSREKKERFSLILESASTNQTSMYLCASNQGAYEQYFGPGTRLTVT.

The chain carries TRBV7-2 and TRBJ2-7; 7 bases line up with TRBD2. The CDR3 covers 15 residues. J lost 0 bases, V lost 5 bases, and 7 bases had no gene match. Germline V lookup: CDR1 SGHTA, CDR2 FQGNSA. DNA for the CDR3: TGTGCCAGCAGCGGAGGGGAGGGCCGCTCCTACGAGCAGTACTTC. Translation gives CASSGGEGRSYEQYF.

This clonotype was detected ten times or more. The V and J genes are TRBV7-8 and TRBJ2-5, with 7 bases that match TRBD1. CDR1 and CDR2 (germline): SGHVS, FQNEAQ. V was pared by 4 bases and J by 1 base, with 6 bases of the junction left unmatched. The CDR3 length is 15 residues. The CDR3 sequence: CASSSRWDSQETQYF. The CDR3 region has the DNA TGTGCCAGCAGCTCCCGTTGGGACAGCCAAGAGACCCAGTACTTC.

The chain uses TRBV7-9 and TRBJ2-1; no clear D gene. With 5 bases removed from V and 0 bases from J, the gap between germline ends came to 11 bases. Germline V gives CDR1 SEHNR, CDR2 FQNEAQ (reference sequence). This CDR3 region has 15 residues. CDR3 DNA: TGTGCCAGCAGCCCAGGACCGATCTCCTACAATGAGCAGTTCTTC. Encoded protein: CASSPGPISYNEQFF.

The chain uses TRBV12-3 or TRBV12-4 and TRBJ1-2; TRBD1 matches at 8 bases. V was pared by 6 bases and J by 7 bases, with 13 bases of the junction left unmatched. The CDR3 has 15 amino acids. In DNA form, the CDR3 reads TGTGCCAGCAGGCCGGAGACAGGGGCGGCTAGTGGCTACACCTTC. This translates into CASRPETGAASGYTF.

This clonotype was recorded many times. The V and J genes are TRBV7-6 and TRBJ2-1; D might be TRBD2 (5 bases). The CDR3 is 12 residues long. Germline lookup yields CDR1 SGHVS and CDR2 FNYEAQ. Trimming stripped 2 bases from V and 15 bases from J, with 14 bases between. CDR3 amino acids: CASSLSNLGRFF. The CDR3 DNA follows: TGTGCCAGCAGCTTATCTAATTTGGGGAGGTTCTTC.

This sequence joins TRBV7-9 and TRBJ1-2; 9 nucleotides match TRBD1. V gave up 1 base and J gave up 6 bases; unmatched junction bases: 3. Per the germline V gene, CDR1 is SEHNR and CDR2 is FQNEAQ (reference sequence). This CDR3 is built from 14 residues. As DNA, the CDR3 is TGTGCCAGCAGCTTAGGGACAGGGGTCCATGGCTACACCTTC. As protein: CASSLGTGVHGYTF.